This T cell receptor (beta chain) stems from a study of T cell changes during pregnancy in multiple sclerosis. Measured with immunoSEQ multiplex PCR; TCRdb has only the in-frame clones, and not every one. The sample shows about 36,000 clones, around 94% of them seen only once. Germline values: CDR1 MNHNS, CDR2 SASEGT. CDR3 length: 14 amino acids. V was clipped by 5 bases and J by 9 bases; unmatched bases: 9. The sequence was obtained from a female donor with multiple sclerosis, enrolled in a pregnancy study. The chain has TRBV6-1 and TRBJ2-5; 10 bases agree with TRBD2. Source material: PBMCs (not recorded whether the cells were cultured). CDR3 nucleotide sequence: TGTGCCAGCAGTCCGCGGCAAGCGGGAGGGTCCCAGTACTTC. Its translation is CASSPRQAGGSQYF.